This T cell receptor (beta chain) was obtained from a study of blood T cell repertoires in COVID-19. This clone was seen just once. In the authors' methods: Cell counts per sample came from amplifying reference gene primers. Measured with immunoSEQ multiplex PCR; TCRdb has only the in-frame clones, and not every one. The D gene and trimming were derived from the DNA, and the V and J assignments and clone size from that table. The table has tens of thousands of clones, around 85% seen once. Trimming cost V 7 bases and J 1 base, with 14 bases left between them. This CDR3 has 14 residues. Germline CDR1 is SNHLY and CDR2 is FYNNEI.

The rearrangement links TRBV2 to TRBJ2-7; D ambiguous. Sequenced: peripheral blood. The TCR sequence derives from a man in his 60s with acute or convalescent COVID-19. CDR3 loop: CASKAESLSYEQYF. The CDR3 DNA follows: TGTGCCAGCAAGGCGGAGAGCCTTTCCTACGAGCAGTACTTC.